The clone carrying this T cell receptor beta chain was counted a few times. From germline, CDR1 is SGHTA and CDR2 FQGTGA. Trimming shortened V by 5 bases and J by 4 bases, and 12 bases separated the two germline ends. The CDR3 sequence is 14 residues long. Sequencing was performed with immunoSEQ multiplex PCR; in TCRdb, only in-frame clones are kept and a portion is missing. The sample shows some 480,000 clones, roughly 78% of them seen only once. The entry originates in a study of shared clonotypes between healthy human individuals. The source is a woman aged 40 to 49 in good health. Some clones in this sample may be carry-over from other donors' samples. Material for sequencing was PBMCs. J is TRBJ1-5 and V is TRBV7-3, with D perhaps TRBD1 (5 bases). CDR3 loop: CASSVTWGNQPQHF. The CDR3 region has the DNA TGTGCCAGCAGCGTCACGTGGGGGAATCAGCCCCAGCATTTT.